This T cell receptor (beta chain) originates from a study of shared clonotypes between healthy human individuals. Measured with immunoSEQ multiplex PCR; TCRdb has only the in-frame clones, and not every one. The sample comprises around 1.9 million clones, roughly 93% of which are singletons, and more than 1.5% rests with the top ten. Germline V gives CDR1 SGHVS, CDR2 FQNEAQ. The CDR3 spans 14 residues. The germline V and J ends were trimmed by 6 bases and 6 bases, with 18 bases remaining between them. The naive CD8 population came from CD45RO-negative cells selected for CCR7, without terminally differentiated effector memory CD45RA+ cells. Donors were Caucasian adults residing in Nashville, Tennessee, USA. This clone occurred a few times.

Sequences were obtained from naive CD8+ T cells from PBMCs. The chain employs TRBV7-8 and TRBJ2-7; the D is unclear. The TCR sequence derives from a man between 18 and 35 years old in good health. Some clones in this sample may be carry-over from other donors' samples. The CDR3 coding sequence is TGTGCCAGCAGACGGTTCGCGACCTCCGCCGAGCAGTACTTC. Translation gives CASRRFATSAEQYF.